The 30 T cell receptor beta chains below all came from one sample that was sequenced in a study of patients and donors after allogeneic stem cell transplantation. In TCRdb, the RT-PCR reads were re-called with MiXCR into one record per CDR3 protein. The sample shows around 150,000 distinct CDR3 sequences, 30% to 45% of them seen only once. Source material: blood, either unsorted or a sorted T cell fraction (not recorded which). Source of these receptors: a human donor who was either an allogeneic HSCT recipient or a stem cell or donor lymphocyte infusion donor (not recorded which). It is not recorded whose cells these are; they may come from a transplant donor.

This clonotype appeared once. This chain uses TRBV10-3 with TRBJ2-7; D might be TRBD1 or TRBD2, each matching 5 bases. Looked up from germline, CDR1 is ENHRY and CDR2 is SYGVKD. This CDR3 comprises 13 residues. V was shortened by 4 bases and J by 6 bases, with 13 bases between the two germline ends. This CDR3 reads CAISAGPAGEQYF. CDR3 nucleotide sequence: TGTGCCATCAGTGCGGGGCCAGCTGGCGAGCAGTACTTC.

The gene calls are TRBV7-6 and TRBJ2-3; the D is unclear. Germline CDR1 reads SGHVS; CDR2 reads FNYEAQ. CDR3 length equals 13 residues. V lost 1 base, J lost 5 bases, and 7 bases lay in between. The CDR3 protein is CASSLVWEDTQYF. The CDR3, as DNA: TGTGCCAGCAGCTTAGTATGGGAAGATACGCAGTATTTT.

This clonotype came up many times. The chain uses TRBV20-1 and TRBJ1-1; TRBD1 aligns across 7 bases. CDR1 and CDR2 from the germline V gene are DFQATT and SNEGSKA (reference sequence). V lost 1 base to trimming and J lost 5 bases; unmatched junction nucleotides: 7. There are 14 residues in the CDR3. The CDR3 loop reads CSARVPDRETEAFF. Written as DNA, the CDR3 is TGCAGTGCTAGAGTCCCTGACAGGGAGACTGAAGCTTTCTTT.

This clonotype was seen ten or more times. The chain links TRBV10-3 to TRBJ1-1; 7 nucleotides agree with TRBD1. This CDR3 comprises 16 residues. With V trimmed by 1 base and J by 2 bases, 7 bases remained unmatched. The germline V gene encodes CDR1 ENHRY and CDR2 SYGVKD. The CDR3 sequence: CAISEYGGQQNTEAFF. In nucleotides, the CDR3 is TGTGCCATCAGTGAGTACGGGGGACAGCAAAACACTGAAGCTTTCTTT.

The chain links TRBV12-3 or TRBV12-4 to TRBJ2-2; D may match TRBD1 or TRBD2 (5 bases each). The length of the CDR3 is 14 residues. Trimming shortened V by 7 bases and J by 2 bases, and 11 bases separated the two germline ends. The CDR3 protein is CASTFGGNTGELFF. The CDR3 nucleotides are TGTGCCAGCACGTTTGGGGGAAACACCGGGGAGCTGTTTTTT.

In its sample, this clonotype was seen a few times. CDR3 DNA: TGCAGCGGTCGACAGGGGCCGAACACTGAAGCTTTCTTT. It codes for CSGRQGPNTEAFF. The chain couples TRBV29-1 to TRBJ1-1; the match to TRBD1 covers 8 bases. Germline V gene data show CDR1 as SQVTM and CDR2 as ANQGSEA. The CDR3 is 13 amino acids. The junction had 5 bases not matched to a gene; V was cut back by 7 bases and J by 1 base. Full variable domain (missing parts from reference TRBV29-1 and TRBJ1-1): SAVISQKPSRDICQRGTSLTIQCQVDSQVTMMFWYRQQPGQSLTLIATANQGSEATYESGFVIDKFPISRPNLTFSTLTVSNMSPEDSSIYLCSGRQGPNTEAFFGQGTRLTVV.

The chain combines TRBV25-1 with TRBJ1-6; D possibly corresponds to TRBD1 (6 bases). CDR1 is MGHDK and CDR2 is SYGVNS in the germline V gene. V lost 5 bases and J 7 bases, leaving 21 bases between the germline ends. The CDR3 is made up of 17 amino acids. The CDR3 DNA reads TGTGCCAGCAGTCATAATATTATGGGGGGCCGGAATTCACCCCTCCACTTT. It specifies CASSHNIMGGRNSPLHF.

The V and J genes are TRBV21-1 and TRBJ1-2; the tabulated D call, TRBD1, remains unverified against the DNA. TRBV21-1 is noted as a pseudogene. The CDR3 extends over 15 amino acids. CDR3 coding DNA: TGTGCCAGCAGCTTAGGGGACCCGTCCAACTATGGCTACACCTTC. This gives the protein CASSLGDPSNYGYTF.

The chain is built from TRBV5-8 and TRBJ1-4, with D maybe TRBD1 (5 bases). The CDR3 spans 15 residues. Germline CDR1 reads SGHTS; CDR2 reads YDEGEE. V lost 0 bases to trimming and J lost 6 bases, with 12 bases between them. The CDR3 DNA sequence: TGTGCCAGCAGCTTGGCCGGGACGTCTTATGAAAAACTGTTTTTT. Its translation is CASSLAGTSYEKLFF.

The CDR3 protein is CASSLWRENEQFF. The CDR3, as DNA: TGTGCCAGCAGCTTGTGGCGGGAGAATGAGCAGTTCTTC. The chain employs TRBV11-3 and TRBJ2-1, with 7 bases matching TRBD2. The CDR3 totals 13 residues. CDR1 SGHNT and CDR2 YENEEA come from the germline V gene. The trim removed 3 bases at V and 7 bases at J, leaving 3 bases unmatched.

This clonotype was seen ten or more times. This chain joins TRBV12-3 or TRBV12-4 and TRBJ1-5, with D perhaps TRBD1 (5 bases). V was cut by 8 bases and J by 0 bases, with 11 bases left in between. The CDR3 runs 14 residues. In DNA form, the CDR3 reads TGTGCCAGCGGGGGATCAGATAGCAATCAGCCCCAGCATTTT. Protein sequence: CASGGSDSNQPQHF.

The genes are TRBV3-1 and TRBJ1-6, with D unresolved. The CDR3 loop spans 13 amino acids. V was shortened by 1 base and J by 6 bases, with 4 bases between the two germline ends. Germline CDR1 LGHDT, CDR2 YNNKEL (reference sequence). The CDR3 sequence: CASSQGLNSPLHF. CDR3 sequence (DNA): TGTGCCAGCAGCCAAGGGCTTAATTCACCCCTCCACTTT. Combining the CDR3 with reference TRBV3-1 and TRBJ1-6 gives the whole variable domain DTAVSQTPKYLVTQMGNDKSIKCEQNLGHDTMYWYKQDSKKFLKIMFSYNNKELIINETVPNRFSPKSPDKAHLNLHINSLELGDSAVYFCASSQGLNSPLHFGNGTRLTVT.

This chain links TRBV29-1 with TRBJ2-7, with a possible D match to TRBD2 (6 bases). This CDR3 contains 12 residues. Germline CDR1 reads SQVTM; CDR2 reads ANQGSEA. V was pared by 7 bases and J by 5 bases, with 15 bases between. For the CDR3, the DNA is TGCAGCGCCGTCCTTTGGGGGGACGAGCAGTACGTC. Translating it yields CSAVLWGDEQYV.

This clonotype has at least ten counts. V and J are TRBV6-5 and TRBJ1-1; D remains ambiguous. CDR1 is MNHEY and CDR2 is SVGAGI in the germline V gene. The CDR3 covers 15 residues. V dropped 1 base and J dropped 0 bases, with 9 bases sitting between them. The CDR3 DNA is TGTGCCAGCAGTTACTTAGGCGGTATGAACACTGAAGCTTTCTTT. It encodes CASSYLGGMNTEAFF.

The chain recombines TRBV7-3 with TRBJ2-2, with D perhaps TRBD2 (6 bases). The V end lost 4 bases, the J end lost 2 bases, and 11 bases lay between the germline ends. The CDR3 runs 15 residues. Germline values: CDR1 SGHTA, CDR2 FQGTGA. The CDR3 spells CASSSRGINTGELFF. The CDR3 coding sequence is TGTGCCAGCAGCTCCCGGGGGATAAACACCGGGGAGCTGTTTTTT. Complete variable domain (other parts from reference TRBV7-3 and TRBJ2-2): GAGVSQTPSNKVTEKGKYVELRCDPISGHTALYWYRQSLGQGPEFLIYFQGTGAADDSGLPNDRFFAVRPEGSVSTLKIQRTERGDSAVYLCASSSRGINTGELFFGEGSRLTVL.

The chain combines TRBV28 with TRBJ2-1; TRBD2 matches 14 bases. The CDR3 length is 15 residues. Per germline, CDR1 MDHEN and CDR2 SYDVKM. V trimming: 6 bases; J trimming: 7 bases; junction bases outside the gene matches: 5. CDR3 region: CASRFGTSGGNEQFF. For the CDR3, the DNA is TGTGCCAGCAGGTTTGGGACTAGCGGGGGTAATGAGCAGTTCTTC.

This clonotype was detected a few times. The J gene is TRBJ2-1, the V gene TRBV5-1, with 11 bases lining up with TRBD2. The ends lost 2 bases at V and 3 bases at J; junction bases unmatched: 10. CDR1 is SGHRS, CDR2 YFSETQ, per germline. The CDR3 covers 18 residues. CDR3 protein: CASSLPLGLAEYYNEQFF. The CDR3 coding sequence is TGCGCCAGCAGCTTACCACTGGGACTAGCGGAGTACTACAATGAGCAGTTCTTC.

This chain connects TRBV4-1 to TRBJ2-1; 9 bases are shared with TRBD1. V gave up 1 base and J gave up 3 bases; unmatched junction bases: 4. This CDR3 is 16 amino acids long. Per germline, CDR1 MGHRA and CDR2 YSYEKL. CDR3 nucleotide sequence: TGCGCCAGCAGCCAAGTGACAGGGGGAGACTACAATGAGCAGTTCTTC. It translates to CASSQVTGGDYNEQFF.

This clonotype was observed a few times. The chain combines TRBV6-5 with TRBJ1-2; a possible D gene is TRBD1 (6 bases). With 0 bases removed from V and 8 bases from J, the gap between germline ends came to 13 bases. Germline-derived CDR1 and CDR2 are MNHEY and SVGAGI. CDR3 length: 14 residues. CDR3 coding DNA: TGTGCCAGCAGTTACTCGGAAAGGGGGTACGGCTACACCTTC. Protein product: CASSYSERGYGYTF.

This chain connects TRBV9 to TRBJ2-1; D is uncertain. V was cut by 0 bases and J by 9 bases, with 10 bases left in between. CDR1 and CDR2 from the germline V gene are SGDLS and YYNGEE. CDR3 size: 13 residues. The CDR3 region is CASSVAFLAEQFF. As DNA, the CDR3 is TGTGCCAGCAGCGTAGCTTTCTTAGCTGAGCAGTTCTTC.

This clonotype has a single count. The rearrangement uses TRBV7-9 and TRBJ1-2; weak D call: TRBD1 (6 bases). Germline V gene sequence: CDR1 SEHNR, CDR2 FQNEAQ (reference sequence). The V and J ends lost 6 bases and 4 bases respectively, with 15 bases between them. The CDR3 is 14 amino acids. The CDR3 region is CASSRRQALYGYTF. DNA for the CDR3: TGTGCCAGCAGTCGTAGACAGGCACTCTATGGCTACACCTTC. Variable domain in full (rest from reference TRBV7-9 and TRBJ1-2): DTGVSQNPRHKITKRGQNVTFRCDPISEHNRLYWYRQTLGQGPEFLTYFQNEAQLEKSRLLSDRFSAERPKGSFSTLEIQRTEQGDSAMYLCASSRRQALYGYTFGSGTRLTVV.

The gene calls are TRBV19 and TRBJ1-1; the match to TRBD1 covers 7 bases. V lost 3 bases and J lost 4; bases outside the gene matches: 5. This CDR3 comprises 14 residues. Germline V gene data show CDR1 as LNHDA and CDR2 as SQIVND (reference sequence). The CDR3 protein is CASSIVTGATEAFF. The CDR3 bases are TGTGCCAGTAGTATTGTCACAGGGGCCACTGAAGCTTTCTTT. Full variable domain (missing parts from reference TRBV19 and TRBJ1-1): DGGITQSPKYLFRKEGQNVTLSCEQNLNHDAMYWYRQDPGQGLRLIYYSQIVNDFQKGDIAEGYSVSREKKESFPLTVTSAQKNPTAFYLCASSIVTGATEAFFGQGTRLTVV.

The V call is TRBV6-5, the J call TRBJ1-1, with unresolved D. This CDR3 has 14 amino acids. Germline-derived CDR1 and CDR2 are MNHEY and SVGAGI. Between the trimmed V and J ends, which lost 5 bases and 2 bases, there was a span of 12 bases. CDR3 in amino acids: CASSPSWGNTEAFF. CDR3 in DNA: TGTGCCAGCAGTCCATCGTGGGGAAACACTGAAGCTTTCTTT.

There are a few counts of this clonotype. The chain joins TRBV20-1 to TRBJ1-1, with D tentatively TRBD1 (6 bases). Germline CDR1 reads DFQATT; CDR2 reads SNEGSKA (reference sequence). The V gene lost 3 bases and the J gene lost 6 bases, with 8 bases spanning the gap. The CDR3 is 11 residues long. CDR3 region: CSARGGPEAFF. As DNA, the CDR3 is TGCAGTGCTAGGGGGGGCCCTGAAGCTTTCTTT.

This clonotype was seen more than once but under ten times. J is TRBJ1-6 and V is TRBV9; 8 bases line up with TRBD1. V lost 3 bases, J lost 7 bases, and 6 bases stayed unmatched. CDR3 size: 15 residues. Per the germline V gene, CDR1 is SGDLS and CDR2 is YYNGEE. The CDR3 reads CASSAQTGENSPLHF. DNA of the CDR3: TGTGCCAGCAGCGCCCAGACAGGGGAGAATTCACCCCTCCACTTT.

This rearrangement joins TRBV4-3 to TRBJ1-2; 9 positions match TRBD1. Germline values: CDR1 LGHNA, CDR2 YSLEER. The CDR3 contains 17 residues. J lost 5 bases, V lost 3 bases, and 13 bases had no gene match. CDR3 amino acids: CASSQAGTGQGSYGYTF. The CDR3 nucleotides read TGCGCCAGCAGCCAGGCTGGGACAGGGCAGGGGAGTTATGGCTACACCTTC.

The gene calls are TRBV29-1 and TRBJ2-7; 9 bases match TRBD1. The ends lost 7 bases at V and 5 bases at J; junction bases unmatched: 6. Germline CDR1 reads SQVTM; CDR2 reads ANQGSEA. This CDR3 spans 12 amino acids. The CDR3 DNA is TGCAGCGCTGGGACAGGGCTCCACGAGCAGTACTTC. This gives the protein CSAGTGLHEQYF.

This chain connects TRBV25-1 to TRBJ2-2; tentatively, D is TRBD1 (6 bases). CDR1 is MGHDK, CDR2 SYGVNS, per germline. Trimming stripped 7 bases from V and 0 bases from J, with 12 bases between. The CDR3 extends over 15 amino acids. The CDR3 DNA sequence: TGTGCCAGCACTAACAGGGAAACGAACACCGGGGAGCTGTTTTTT. It specifies CASTNRETNTGELFF.

This rearrangement joins TRBV16 to TRBJ1-5; TRBD1 might be the D (5 bases). The CDR3 is made up of 14 amino acids. V dropped 3 bases and J dropped 3 bases, with 9 bases sitting between them. Looked up from germline, CDR1 is KGHSY and CDR2 is FQNENV. The CDR3 sequence: CASSQQTVNQPQHF. Written as DNA, the CDR3 is TGTGCCAGCAGCCAGCAGACAGTCAATCAGCCCCAGCATTTT.

This clonotype was picked up a small number of times. V is TRBV28 and J is TRBJ1-5; D remains unclear. Trimming left V 6 bases short and J 9 bases short, with 21 bases between. The CDR3 sequence is 15 residues long. In germline, CDR1 is MDHEN, CDR2 SYDVKM. CDR3 sequence: CASSHGGSRSRPQHF. In DNA form, the CDR3 reads TGTGCCAGCAGCCATGGTGGCAGTCGGAGTAGGCCCCAGCATTTT.